This T cell receptor (beta chain) comes out of a study of CD8 T cells in ankylosing spondylitis. Study-level findings and limits: CD8+ by phenotype, disease-linked clones were relatively rare in peripheral blood. Reactive arthritis synovial fluid and blood were previously reported to contain some motif variants. Blood of patients with ankylosing spondylitis appeared to be characterized by a TCR beta motif of eight highly homologous variants.

TCRdb used MiXCR to reprocess the 5' RACE reads, holding one entry per CDR3 protein. The sample includes more than 150,000 distinct CDR3 sequences, roughly 13% of them seen just once. This clonotype was detected many times. Its antigen remains unidentified. This CDR3 is 14 amino acids long. Trimming took 5 bases from V and 5 from J; bases not matched to a gene: 5. Germline V gives CDR1 MNHNS, CDR2 SASEGT. The J gene is TRBJ2-5, the V gene TRBV6-1; 10 positions match TRBD1. The specimen sequenced was blood, either unsorted or a sorted T cell fraction (not recorded which). The receptor was isolated from a female donor with ankylosing spondylitis or in good health (not recorded which). CDR3 DNA sequence: TGTGCCAGCAGTCCGACAGGGGGCCTGGAGACCCAGTACTTC. It yields the protein CASSPTGGLETQYF.